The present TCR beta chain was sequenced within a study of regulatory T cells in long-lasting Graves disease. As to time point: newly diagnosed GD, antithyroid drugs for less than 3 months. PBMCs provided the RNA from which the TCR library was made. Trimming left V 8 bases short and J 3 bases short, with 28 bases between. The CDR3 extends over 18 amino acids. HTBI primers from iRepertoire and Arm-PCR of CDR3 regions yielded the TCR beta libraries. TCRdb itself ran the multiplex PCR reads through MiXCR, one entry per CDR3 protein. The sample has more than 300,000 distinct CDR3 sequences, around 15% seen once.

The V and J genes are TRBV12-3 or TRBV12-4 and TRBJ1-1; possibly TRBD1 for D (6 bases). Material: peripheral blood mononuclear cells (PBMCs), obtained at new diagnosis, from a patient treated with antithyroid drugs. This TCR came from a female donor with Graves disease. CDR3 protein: CASSRETPGRGPHTEAFF. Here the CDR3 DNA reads TGTGCCAGCTCCCGAGAAACGCCGGGACGGGGGCCCCACACTGAAGCTTTCTTT.